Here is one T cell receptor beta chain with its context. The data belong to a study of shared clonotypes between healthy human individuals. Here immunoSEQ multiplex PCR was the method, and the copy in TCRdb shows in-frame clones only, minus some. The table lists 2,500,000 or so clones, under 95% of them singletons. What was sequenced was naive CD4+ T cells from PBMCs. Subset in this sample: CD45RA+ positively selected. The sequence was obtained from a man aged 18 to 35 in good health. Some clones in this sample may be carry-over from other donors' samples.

The CDR3 loop reads CASSLTRLAGGRGEQFF. CDR3 nucleotide sequence: TGTGCCAGCAGCTTAACCAGACTAGCGGGGGGGAGAGGTGAGCAGTTCTTC. The chain links TRBV11-2 to TRBJ2-1; 14 bases are a match to TRBD2. Germline V gives CDR1 SGHAT, CDR2 FQNNGV. J gave up 9 bases and V 2 bases, and 9 bases lay outside the gene matches. The CDR3 is made up of 17 amino acids.